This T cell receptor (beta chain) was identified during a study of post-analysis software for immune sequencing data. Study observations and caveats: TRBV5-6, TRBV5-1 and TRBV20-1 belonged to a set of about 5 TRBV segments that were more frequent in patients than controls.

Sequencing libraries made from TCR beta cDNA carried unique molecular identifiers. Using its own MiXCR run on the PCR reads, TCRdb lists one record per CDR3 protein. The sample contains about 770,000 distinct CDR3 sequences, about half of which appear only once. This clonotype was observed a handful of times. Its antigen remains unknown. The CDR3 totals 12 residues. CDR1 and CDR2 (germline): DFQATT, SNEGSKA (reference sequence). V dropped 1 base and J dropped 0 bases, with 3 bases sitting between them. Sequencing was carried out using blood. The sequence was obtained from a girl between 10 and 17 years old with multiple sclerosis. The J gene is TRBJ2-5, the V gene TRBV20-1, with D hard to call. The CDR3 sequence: CSARVNQETQYF. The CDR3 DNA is TGCAGTGCTAGAGTTAACCAAGAGACCCAGTACTTC.